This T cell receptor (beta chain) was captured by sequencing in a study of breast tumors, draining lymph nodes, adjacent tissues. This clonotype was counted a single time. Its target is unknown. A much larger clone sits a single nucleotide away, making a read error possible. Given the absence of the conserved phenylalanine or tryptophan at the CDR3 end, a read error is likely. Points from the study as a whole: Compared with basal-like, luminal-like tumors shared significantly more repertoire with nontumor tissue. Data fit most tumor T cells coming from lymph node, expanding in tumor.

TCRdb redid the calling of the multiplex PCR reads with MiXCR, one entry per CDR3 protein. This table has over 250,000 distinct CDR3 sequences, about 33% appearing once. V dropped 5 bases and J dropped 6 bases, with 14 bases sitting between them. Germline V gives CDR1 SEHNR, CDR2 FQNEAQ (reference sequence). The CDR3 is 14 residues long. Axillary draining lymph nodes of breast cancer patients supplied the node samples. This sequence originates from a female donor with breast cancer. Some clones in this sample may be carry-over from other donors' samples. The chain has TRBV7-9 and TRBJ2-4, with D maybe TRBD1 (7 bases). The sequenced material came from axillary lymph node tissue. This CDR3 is CASSQRQGGNIQYL. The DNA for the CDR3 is TGTGCCAGCAGCCAGAGACAGGGAGGAAACATTCAGTACCTC.